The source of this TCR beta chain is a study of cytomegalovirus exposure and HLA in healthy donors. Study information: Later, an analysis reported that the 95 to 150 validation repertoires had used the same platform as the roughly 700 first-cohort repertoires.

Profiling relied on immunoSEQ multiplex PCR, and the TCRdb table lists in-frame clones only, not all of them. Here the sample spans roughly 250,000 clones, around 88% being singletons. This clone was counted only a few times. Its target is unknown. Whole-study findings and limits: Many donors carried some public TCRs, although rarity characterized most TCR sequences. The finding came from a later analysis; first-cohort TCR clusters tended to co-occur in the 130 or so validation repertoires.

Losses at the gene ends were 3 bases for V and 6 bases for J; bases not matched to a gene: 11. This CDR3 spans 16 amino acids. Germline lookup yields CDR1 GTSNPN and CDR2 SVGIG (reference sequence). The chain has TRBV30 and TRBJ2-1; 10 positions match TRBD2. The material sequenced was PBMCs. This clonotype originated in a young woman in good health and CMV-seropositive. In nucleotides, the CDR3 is TGTGCCTGGAGAAGAGGTACTACTAGCGGGACCAATGAGCAGTTCTTC. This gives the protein CAWRRGTTSGTNEQFF. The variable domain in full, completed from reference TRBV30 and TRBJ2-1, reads SQTIHQWPATLVQPVGSPLSLECTVEGTSNPNLYWYRQAAGRGLQLLFYSVGIGQISSEVPQNLSASRPQDRQFILSSKKLLLSDSGFYLCAWRRGTTSGTNEQFFGPGTRLTVL.